The rows below give T cell receptor beta chains drawn from one sample of a study of T cells in Graves' hyperthyroidism and ophthalmopathy. TCRdb processed the multiplex PCR reads anew with MiXCR; each CDR3 protein has one entry. The sample contains some 600,000 distinct CDR3 sequences, about 15% of which appear only once. The source material was blood. These receptors were taken from a woman in her twenties or thirties with Graves' hyperthyroidism that later progressed to Graves' ophthalmopathy. The CDR3 runs from the conserved cysteine through the conserved F or W. The D gene is left open where the match is weak.

v_gene	d_gene	j_gene	CDR3aa
TRBV30	TRBD1	TRBJ1-3	CALAGTGGNTIYF
TRBV3-1	NA	TRBJ2-5	CASSQDFKGPRSETQYF
TRBV28	TRBD1	TRBJ2-6	CASSLSSGGLIGANVLTF
TRBV7-9	TRBD1	TRBJ1-4	CASSSDRVRKKLFF
TRBV19	TRBD2	TRBJ2-7	CASSIDSGSSYEQYF
TRBV7-2	NA	TRBJ2-7	CASSLGYSEQYF
TRBV30	TRBD2	TRBJ2-1	CAWADLGLAGGYNEQFF
TRBV20-1	NA	TRBJ1-1	CSAERTANTEAFF
TRBV28	TRBD2	TRBJ2-7	CASRASGGYEQYF
TRBV3-1	NA	TRBJ2-7	CASSPFASYVYEQYF
TRBV6-1	NA	TRBJ2-2	CASSDTNTGELFF
TRBV29-1	TRBD2	TRBJ2-1	CSARLLADSYNEQFF
TRBV30	NA	TRBJ1-2	CFGRGYTF
TRBV19	NA	TRBJ2-2	CASSITGDYTGELFF
TRBV20-1	TRBD2	TRBJ2-1	CSARDSPSGNNNEQFF
TRBV28	NA	TRBJ2-5	CASSLSAEETQYF
TRBV7-2	TRBD2	TRBJ2-3	CASSARLAGGSDTQYF
TRBV19	NA	TRBJ2-3	CASSISSDTQYF
TRBV7-9	NA	TRBJ1-1	CASSPLGRGGNTEAFF
TRBV7-9	NA	TRBJ1-1	CASSLSGIWRTEAFF
TRBV5-4	TRBD1	TRBJ1-2	CASSRTGALPGGGYTF
TRBV30	NA	TRBJ1-1	CAWSLGGRAFF
TRBV11-2	NA	TRBJ2-5	CASRLTTETQYF
TRBV12-3/TRBV12-4	NA	TRBJ2-7	CASSLGLAGYYEQYF
TRBV6-1	NA	TRBJ1-5	CASSFKLDQPQHF
TRBV28	TRBD1	TRBJ2-1	CASRASRGIHNEQFF
TRBV20-1	NA	TRBJ1-5	CSARETADQPQHF
TRBV30	NA	TRBJ1-6	CAWRGNREDSPLHF
TRBV11-3	NA	TRBJ2-5	CASSLESGRWETQYF
TRBV2	NA	TRBJ1-5	CASSGGSNQPQHF
TRBV11-2	NA	TRBJ2-7	CASSFPDYEQYF
TRBV24-1	NA	TRBJ2-7	CATSDSPGDYEQYF
TRBV6-4	NA	TRBJ1-6	CASNLALPINSPLHF
TRBV27	NA	TRBJ1-2	CASSSKLWGYGYTF
TRBV19	NA	TRBJ2-4	CASSMVPHLAAKNIQYF
TRBV3-1	NA	TRBJ1-1	CASSQDYRGECAFF
TRBV6-1	NA	TRBJ2-7	CASSPPTGTGAYEQYF
TRBV20-1	NA	TRBJ1-3	CSANRAEGNTIYF
TRBV12-5	TRBD2	TRBJ2-1	CASGSSGSIYEQFF
TRBV12-3/TRBV12-4	NA	TRBJ2-1	CASSLASATYNEQFF
TRBV10-3	NA	TRBJ2-1	CAIKVGLAPSSYNEQFF
TRBV29-1	TRBD1	TRBJ1-1	CSAPAFTGGNTEAFF
TRBV6-2/TRBV6-3	TRBD1	TRBJ2-3	CASRPNRGRITDTQYF
TRBV29-1	TRBD2	TRBJ2-7	CSVDPTLLAGELYEQYF
TRBV30	NA	TRBJ2-1	CAWIGLASAEQFF
TRBV6-2/TRBV6-3	NA	TRBJ2-3	CAIRRESTDTQYF
TRBV7-9	TRBD1	TRBJ2-5	CASSLGDRVFQETQYF
TRBV30	NA	TRBJ1-3	CAWSQGTWITIYF
TRBV4-2	NA	TRBJ2-7	CASSQDGVSPYYEQYF
TRBV7-9	NA	TRBJ2-1	CASSTGTEQFF
TRBV20-1	TRBD1	TRBJ2-3	CSAGDRGADTQYF
TRBV7-2	NA	TRBJ1-6	CASSLGSSNNSPLHF
TRBV20-1	NA	TRBJ2-7	CSANYDGPIYEQYF
TRBV29-1	NA	TRBJ1-2	CSVEQQNYGYTF
TRBV5-4	TRBD1	TRBJ2-5	CASSSEEGWDRETQYF
TRBV28	TRBD1	TRBJ2-7	CASREPGQTYEQYF
TRBV28	TRBD1	TRBJ2-7	CASSQGTGRKQYF
TRBV20-1	TRBD2	TRBJ2-1	CSARGRGLAGKGNEQFF
TRBV5-1	TRBD1	TRBJ2-6	CASSWGRGDRVQVLTF